This T cell receptor beta chain stems from a study of blood T cell repertoires in COVID-19. Study as a whole: T cells, B-cell-depleted T cells, or PBMCs provided the cDNA or gDNA that served as material.

The table came from immunoSEQ multiplex PCR; TCRdb's copy has only in-frame clones and leaves some out. This sample carries some 200,000 clones, around 85% of them seen once, and the ten largest clones take 7.5% to 10%. The CDR3 is made up of 14 amino acids. With 3 bases removed from V and 9 bases from J, the gap between germline ends came to 16 bases. Germline CDR1 and CDR2: SGHDT and YYEEEE. Sequencing used peripheral blood. The TCR sequence derives from a woman of 80 years or more with acute or convalescent COVID-19. J is TRBJ2-1 and V is TRBV5-6; D possibly corresponds to TRBD1 (6 bases). The CDR3 region is CASSSTSRGGEQFF. DNA of the CDR3: TGTGCCAGCAGCTCCACGTCTAGAGGGGGTGAGCAGTTCTTC.